This T cell receptor beta chain derives from a study of radiation and T cells in renal cell carcinoma (dated by TCRdb to 2020 to 2021). About the study as a whole: TCR beta sequencing covered some 55 samples in total, comprising 25 or so tumors and around 27 peripheral blood samples. The last blood draw happened 4 weeks after radiation, timed to coincide with nephrectomy. In the approximately 53 samples combined, some 4,100,000 unique CDR3 nucleotide sequences were found, encoding 2 million to 3 million unique CDR3 amino acid sequences.

General conclusions and limits of the study: Blood repertoire dynamics were not followed beyond 4 weeks after treatment. No pretreatment tumor biopsies were available, so the baseline intratumoral presence of clonotypes could not be determined. Because the trial had a single-armed design, the trial could not examine how radiation dose or scheduling affected the TCR repertoire. Top tumor clonotypes rose in blood from baseline to 2 weeks post-radiation, then contracted by 4 weeks, suggesting transient expansion of tumor-resident clones.

This clone appeared once. The antigen this receptor binds is unknown. No base quality information exists; no much larger clone differs at one position. This specimen's time point label, per the study, means: blood 4 weeks post-SBRT, at nephrectomy. The sample's treatment or condition, from its label and the paper: 15 Gy SBRT to primary tumor, nephrectomy 4 weeks later. Samples came from a clinical trial, in which primary renal cell carcinomas received 15 Gy stereotactic body radiation therapy followed by nephrectomy 4 weeks later. To follow tumor-enriched clonotypes, serial peripheral blood was collected from radiation-treated patients at baseline and at 2 weeks and 4 weeks after SBRT. All patients had renal cell carcinoma with clear cell pathology. The QIAamp DNA Blood Mini Kit (Qiagen) was used to prepare genomic DNA for TCR sequencing. The analyses included only samples that passed all quality control checks.

TCR beta libraries were generated from genomic DNA with the immunoSEQ kit, following the manufacturer's recommendations. Library preparation used a first multiplex PCR with proprietary primers, then a second PCR adding unique barcodes, with bead cleanups after each round. Each sample batch included a kit-provided positive control reaction and a negative control reaction. The final libraries underwent checking on an Agilent 4200 TapeStation D1000 ScreenTape, volumetric pooling, and quantification by qPCR. An Illumina NextSeq500 fitted with a MidOutput 150-cycle cartridge performed the sequencing, running 156 Read1 cycles and 15 Index1 cycles with the kit's custom primers. The pooled library was loaded at around 1 pM with about 21% PhiX control spiked in. On the study's bioinformatics: Vendor-processed data were analyzed in R, with a clonotype defined as all T cells sharing the same CDR3 nucleotide sequence. In the clone abundance analyses, frequencies in each sample were normalized to that sample's 10,000 most abundant clones. Before analysis, public T cell clones were removed, and these numbered fewer than six per sample on average. A difference in abundance of at least 32-fold between compartments was used to define tumor-enriched and baseline blood-enriched clonotypes. A beta-binomial differential abundance model was used to identify clonotypes that expanded or contracted between blood time points. The Baroni-Urbani and Buser coefficient was used to measure tumor-blood repertoire similarity, and groups were compared with two-tailed Wilcoxon tests in R. TCRdb's version of the immuneACCESS table is confined to in-frame rearrangements and falls short of the full clone set. An unresolved V gene accounts for under half of the shortfall where checked; the remainder is of unknown origin. For V, J and clone size, that table is used; D and trimming come from the DNA. For this sample the table gives just over 95,000 clones, of which approximately 82% were detected only once. Jointly, the top ten make up roughly 7.9% of the sample.

The junction carries 11 bases between V and J, which are trimmed by 5 bases and 0 bases respectively. Taken from the germline V gene (reference sequence), the CDR1 and CDR2 loops are SEHNR and FQNEAQ. The CDR3 runs 15 amino acids, cysteine and phenylalanine included. Solely the CDR3 DNA is kept, with 45 bases framed from the first base. The sequence was collected from a man aged 55-75 years with renal cell carcinoma. The specimen comprised blood, sampled from a patient whose treatment included radiotherapy and nephrectomy. The receptor chain draws on TRBV7-9 and TRBJ1-5; TRBD1 is possibly the D segment (5 matching bases). In nucleotide form, the sequence is TGTGCCAGCAGCCGGGACGGTAATAGCAATCAGCCCCAGCATTTT. Translated, this is CASSRDGNSNQPQHF. The full variable domain, with segments outside the CDR3 supplied by the reference TRBV7-9 and TRBJ1-5 proteins, appears as DTGVSQNPRHKITKRGQNVTFRCDPISEHNRLYWYRQTLGQGPEFLTYFQNEAQLEKSRLLSDRFSAERPKGSFSTLEIQRTEQGDSAMYLCASSRDGNSNQPQHFGDGTRLSIL.